This TCR beta chain is from a study of blood T cell repertoires in COVID-19. The participants were between about 18 and 95 years old and came from about two dozen US areas. Exposed volunteers were people who met a COVID-19 case within 2 weeks before study entry. The table came from immunoSEQ multiplex PCR; TCRdb's copy has only in-frame clones and leaves some out. The sample includes 400,000 to 500,000 clones, 88% of them seen just once. The TCR was taken from a woman between 18 and 29 years old who had been exposed to COVID-19. Source material: PBMCs or T cells enriched from blood (not recorded which).

CDR3 residues: CASSETRRGEKLFF. The CDR3 DNA follows: TGTGCCAGTAGTGAAACACGGAGGGGTGAAAAACTGTTTTTT. This rearrangement joins TRBV19 to TRBJ1-4; D is perhaps TRBD1 (5 bases). The V end lost 5 bases, the J end lost 7 bases, and 14 bases lay between the germline ends. The CDR3 sequence is 14 residues long. The V gene's germline CDR1 is LNHDA and CDR2 SQIVND (reference sequence).